These 31 T cell receptor beta chains originate from one sample sequenced in a study of early T cells in non-severe SARS-CoV-2 infection. TCRdb re-derived calls from the 5' RACE reads in MiXCR, one entry per CDR3 protein. The sample consists of more than 40,000 distinct CDR3 sequences, 3% to 4% of them appearing once. Sequences were obtained from whole blood. These receptors originate from an adult who was a healthcare worker with PCR-confirmed SARS-CoV-2 infection or an uninfected control (not recorded which).

This clonotype was seen many times. CDR3 amino acids: CASSPAPLNTDTQYF. Here the CDR3 DNA reads TGTGCCAGCTCACCAGCCCCGTTAAATACAGATACGCAGTATTTT. This chain joins TRBV18 and TRBJ2-3; D unresolved. Trimming took off 2 bases at V and 3 bases at J, with 12 bases between the two ends. Germline CDR1 KGHSH, CDR2 LQKENI. The CDR3 spans 15 residues.

This clonotype was detected ten times or more. The V gene is TRBV6-4, the J gene TRBJ2-1, with 8 bases identical to TRBD1. This CDR3 spans 13 amino acids. Germline CDR1 MRHNA, CDR2 SNTAGT. Unmatched junction bases numbered 1, after V lost 0 bases and J lost 9 bases. CDR3 sequence reads: CASSDSGQGEQFF. The CDR3 coding sequence is TGTGCCAGCAGTGACTCTGGACAGGGTGAGCAGTTCTTC.

This clonotype has a handful of counts. The V call is TRBV10-2, the J call TRBJ1-6; D might be TRBD1 (5 bases). Germline V lookup: CDR1 WSHSY, CDR2 SAAADI. This CDR3 contains 16 residues. Trimming removed 6 bases from V and 5 bases from J, with 17 bases in between. Here the CDR3 reads CASRPHNEGHNSPLHF. As DNA, the CDR3 is TGCGCCAGCAGACCCCATAACGAGGGGCATAATTCACCCCTCCACTTT.

The chain carries TRBV28 and TRBJ2-5; TRBD2 matches at 10 bases. Germline assignment: CDR1 MDHEN and CDR2 SYDVKM. The V gene end was trimmed by 6 bases and the J gene end by 1 base; junction bases not matched to a gene: 11. This CDR3 has 17 amino acids. CDR3: CASSLQRGGIFQETQYF. In nucleotides, the CDR3 is TGTGCCAGCAGCCTACAGCGGGGGGGAATTTTCCAAGAGACCCAGTACTTC.

The V call is TRBV29-1, the J call TRBJ2-5; a weak D match, TRBD1 (5 bases). The CDR3 sequence is 14 residues long. The germline V and J ends were trimmed by 3 bases and 2 bases, with 13 bases remaining between them. CDR1 and CDR2 from the germline V gene are SQVTM and ANQGSEA. In DNA form, the CDR3 reads TGCAGCGTTGACGGCCGGACACCTCAAGAGACCCAGTACTTC. It yields the protein CSVDGRTPQETQYF.

This clonotype was detected a few times. This chain joins TRBV5-4 and TRBJ2-7, with D perhaps TRBD1 (5 bases). This CDR3 contains 16 residues. CDR1 and CDR2 from the germline V gene are SGHNT and YYREEE (reference sequence). The V gene lost 3 bases and the J gene lost 0 bases, with 16 bases spanning the gap. For the CDR3, the DNA is TGTGCCAGCAGCTATCGTCGGACATTTAGCTCCTACGAGCAGTACTTC. Translating it yields CASSYRRTFSSYEQYF.

This clonotype was detected many times. The chain links TRBV5-4 to TRBJ2-7, with D maybe TRBD1 (5 bases). The CDR3 has 14 residues. With 2 bases removed from V and 3 bases from J, the gap between germline ends came to 12 bases. Germline CDR1 reads SGHNT; CDR2 reads YYREEE (reference sequence). CDR3 sequence (DNA): TGTGCCAGCAGCTTCCCAGGGAAAGTCTACGAGCAGTACTTC. Its protein product is CASSFPGKVYEQYF. Supplemented by reference TRBV5-4 and TRBJ2-7, the full variable domain reads ETGVTQSPTHLIKTRGQQVTLRCSSQSGHNTVSWYQQALGQGPQFIFQYYREEENGRGNFPPRFSGLQFPNYSSELNVNALELDDSALYLCASSFPGKVYEQYFGPGTRLTVT.

This clonotype was recorded many times. This chain uses TRBV11-2 with TRBJ2-2, with 9 bases that match TRBD2. The CDR3 has 15 residues. The J segment lost 8 bases and the V segment lost 5 bases, leaving 9 bases of the junction unmatched. CDR1 is SGHAT, CDR2 FQNNGV, per germline. CDR3 in amino acids: CASSEGLAGSGELFF. The CDR3 DNA reads TGTGCCAGCAGCGAGGGACTAGCCGGTAGTGGGGAGCTGTTTTTT.

This clonotype was seen at least ten times. The chain employs TRBV7-6 and TRBJ2-5; a weak D match, TRBD2 (5 bases). Germline V CDR1 and CDR2: SGHVS, FNYEAQ. The ends were cut back, 5 bases at V and 4 bases at J, with 11 bases in the middle. The CDR3 extends over 13 amino acids. CDR3 region: CASSRRGRETQYF. CDR3 bases: TGTGCCAGCAGCAGACGGGGTCGAGAGACCCAGTACTTC.

This clonotype was observed at least ten times. CDR3 bases: TGTGCCAGCAGCGCGATACAGGGGATGGGAGTCAATGAGCAGTTCTTC. This sequence encodes CASSAIQGMGVNEQFF. J is TRBJ2-1 and V is TRBV11-2; 7 bases fit TRBD1. The CDR3 is 16 amino acids. The V gene's germline CDR1 is SGHAT and CDR2 FQNNGV. Unmatched junction bases numbered 13, after V lost 5 bases and J lost 6 bases.

This clonotype has a count of ten or more. The chain links TRBV6-1 to TRBJ2-7; 7 nucleotides agree with TRBD1. With V trimmed by 4 bases and J by 3 bases, 3 bases remained unmatched. The CDR3 sequence is 13 residues long. Per the germline V gene, CDR1 is MNHNS and CDR2 is SASEGT. As DNA, the CDR3 is TGTGCCAGCAGTGGGGACAGCCACTACGAGCAGTACTTC. This gives the protein CASSGDSHYEQYF.

At least ten counts were recorded for this clonotype. The chain recombines TRBV7-9 with TRBJ2-5; D is perhaps TRBD1 (6 bases). The germline gives CDR1 SEHNR, CDR2 FQNEAQ (reference sequence). Trimming took off 4 bases at V and 1 base at J, with 13 bases between the two ends. This CDR3 region has 15 residues. The CDR3 loop reads CASSSPDRRQETQYF. CDR3 DNA: TGTGCCAGCAGCTCGCCGGACAGACGCCAAGAGACCCAGTACTTC.

This clonotype was observed at least ten times. The chain carries TRBV19 and TRBJ1-5; D unclear. This CDR3 region has 12 residues. CDR1 and CDR2 from the germline V gene are LNHDA and SQIVND (reference sequence). V lost 4 bases and J 4 bases, leaving 5 bases between the germline ends. CDR3 sequence (DNA): TGTGCCAGTAGTAGCCGGAATCAGCCCCAGCATTTT. Its translation is CASSSRNQPQHF.

This clonotype appeared many times. The CDR3 reads CASSLEGGLGIDTQYF. The CDR3 bases are TGTGCCAGCAGCCTCGAGGGCGGCCTGGGCATAGATACGCAGTATTTT. V gene TRBV5-4 combines with J gene TRBJ2-3; weak D call: TRBD2 (5 bases). Germline loops: CDR1 SGHNT, CDR2 YYREEE (reference sequence). The CDR3 extends over 16 amino acids. V lost 4 bases, J lost 5 bases, and 20 bases lay in between.

There are many counts of this clonotype. CDR3 protein: CSGLTSGANVLTF. The CDR3 DNA follows: TGCAGCGGGCTAACCTCTGGGGCCAACGTCCTGACTTTC. V and J are TRBV29-1 and TRBJ2-6; D unclear. CDR1 and CDR2 (germline): SQVTM, ANQGSEA. The CDR3 is 13 residues long. Trimming took off 7 bases at V and 0 bases at J, with 7 bases between the two ends.

This clonotype was seen only a few times. The chain combines TRBV7-2 with TRBJ1-2; possible D gene TRBD1, 6 bases. Trimming stripped 3 bases from V and 1 base from J, with 9 bases between. There are 14 residues in the CDR3. CDR1 and CDR2 from the germline V gene are SGHTA and FQGNSA. The CDR3 is CASSLVRGNYGYTF. CDR3 nucleotides: TGTGCCAGCAGCTTGGTCAGGGGTAACTATGGCTACACCTTC.

This clonotype has ten or more counts. The V and J genes are TRBV7-9 and TRBJ2-3; possible D gene TRBD2, 6 bases. The germline V gene encodes CDR1 SEHNR and CDR2 FQNEAQ (reference sequence). Trimming removed 1 base at V and 1 base at J, with 9 bases between. The CDR3 is made up of 15 amino acids. The CDR3 region is CASSLGAGGTDTQYF. Written as DNA, the CDR3 is TGTGCCAGCAGCTTAGGAGCGGGTGGCACAGATACGCAGTATTTT.

The chain couples TRBV29-1 to TRBJ2-7; the D gene is possibly TRBD2 (5 bases). The ends were cut back, 3 bases at V and 4 bases at J, with 19 bases in the middle. The germline V gene encodes CDR1 SQVTM and CDR2 ANQGSEA. The CDR3 length is 15 residues. CDR3 coding DNA: TGCAGCGTTGAGCTCGCCGGGGAACCCAAATACGAGCAGTACTTC. Its protein is CSVELAGEPKYEQYF.

This clonotype was observed a handful of times. The gene calls are TRBV6-1 and TRBJ2-5, with no clear D. Germline V CDR1 and CDR2: MNHNS, SASEGT. Trimming took 4 bases from V and 4 from J, leaving 4 bases between them. The CDR3 is 11 amino acids. The CDR3 DNA follows: TGTGCCAGCAGTGTAAGAGAGACCCAGTACTTC. This sequence encodes CASSVRETQYF.

This clonotype was seen ten or more times. This sequence joins TRBV7-9 and TRBJ2-5; TRBD2 matches at 14 bases. The CDR3 has 15 amino acids. Trimming took 5 bases from V and 5 from J; bases not matched to a gene: 4. The V gene's germline CDR1 is SEHNR and CDR2 FQNEAQ (reference sequence). CDR3 amino acids: CASSPGLAGAETQYF. As DNA, the CDR3 is TGTGCCAGCAGCCCGGGACTAGCGGGAGCGGAGACCCAGTACTTC.

This clonotype appeared many times. The J gene is TRBJ2-7, the V gene TRBV3-1; D unresolved. Trimming left V 5 bases short and J 2 bases short, with 13 bases between. In germline, CDR1 is LGHDT, CDR2 YNNKEL (reference sequence). The CDR3 extends over 14 amino acids. CDR3 DNA sequence: TGTGCCAGCAGCTTCAGCGAGGCCGCCTACGAGCAGTACTTC. It yields the protein CASSFSEAAYEQYF.

This clonotype appeared many times. The chain links TRBV19 to TRBJ1-2, with D tentatively TRBD1 (6 bases). The CDR3 consists of 17 residues. Germline lookup yields CDR1 LNHDA and CDR2 SQIVND (reference sequence). V was trimmed by 4 bases and J by 3 bases, leaving 21 bases between them. Here the CDR3 DNA reads TGTGCCAGTAGTAAAGAGGACAGACTGCCGGCGGACTATGGCTACACCTTC. Protein product: CASSKEDRLPADYGYTF.

This clonotype was found many times. The rearrangement links TRBV12-3 or TRBV12-4 to TRBJ2-1; TRBD2 aligns across 9 bases. With V trimmed by 5 bases and J by 0 bases, 5 bases remained unmatched. The CDR3 sequence is 16 residues long. The CDR3 nucleotides are TGTGCCAGCAGTCAAAGCGGGAGGAGCTCCTACAATGAGCAGTTCTTC. Translation: CASSQSGRSSYNEQFF.

This clonotype was seen many times. This chain uses TRBV6-5 with TRBJ1-5; tentative D call: TRBD1 (5 bases). Trimming removed 2 bases from V and 4 bases from J, with 6 bases in between. Germline CDR1 is MNHEY and CDR2 is SVGAGI. The CDR3 runs 13 residues. The CDR3 sequence is CASSYKGNQPQHF. The DNA of the CDR3 is TGTGCCAGCAGTTACAAGGGGAATCAGCCCCAGCATTTT.

This clonotype was picked up many times. V gene TRBV3-1 combines with J gene TRBJ2-7; 9 bases fit TRBD2. The CDR3 totals 15 residues. V dropped 0 bases and J dropped 6; count of bases not matched to a gene: 6. CDR1 and CDR2 (germline): LGHDT, YNNKEL (reference sequence). The CDR3 DNA sequence: TGTGCCAGCAGCCAAGATAACACGCGGGAGGGCGAGCAGTACTTC. Residues: CASSQDNTREGEQYF.

This clonotype was counted ten times or more. J is TRBJ2-1 and V is TRBV20-1, with D possibly TRBD2 on 7 matching bases. The CDR3 loop spans 15 amino acids. CDR1 is DFQATT, CDR2 SNEGSKA, per germline (reference sequence). Deletions cut 1 base from V and 2 bases from J, with 12 bases between. CDR3 in amino acids: CSARAGGGPYNEQFF. The CDR3 DNA reads as TGCAGTGCTAGAGCCGGCGGGGGCCCCTACAATGAGCAGTTCTTC.

The CDR3 reads CASSTQGARGVDTEAFF. DNA of the CDR3: TGCGCCAGCAGCACCCAGGGGGCGCGGGGAGTGGACACTGAAGCTTTCTTT. The V and J genes are TRBV23-1 and TRBJ1-1, with 8 bases lining up with TRBD1. TRBV23-1 is an open reading frame whose function is uncertain. The CDR3 contains 17 residues. The J segment lost 3 bases and the V segment lost 6 bases, leaving 15 bases of the junction unmatched.

This chain connects TRBV11-2 to TRBJ2-7, with D unresolved. The length of the CDR3 is 13 residues. Germline lookup yields CDR1 SGHAT and CDR2 FQNNGV. V was shortened by 2 bases and J by 1 base, with 6 bases between the two germline ends. In nucleotides, the CDR3 is TGTGCCAGCAGCTTATCCCCATCCTACGAGCAGTACTTC. Encoded protein: CASSLSPSYEQYF.

This clonotype has ten or more counts. CDR3 DNA sequence: TGTGCCAGCAGCTCCTTAGCGGGGGGGTACAATGAGCAGTTCTTC. This gives the protein CASSSLAGGYNEQFF. This sequence joins TRBV7-8 and TRBJ2-1; 11 bases are a match to TRBD2. This CDR3 has 15 amino acids. Germline-derived CDR1 and CDR2 are SGHVS and FQNEAQ. Trimming cost V 4 bases and J 4 bases; bases outside gene matches: 3.

The sample holds a few counts of this clonotype. Written as DNA, the CDR3 is TGTGCCAGCAGCCGACAGGGAGATGGCTACACCTTC. Translated: CASSRQGDGYTF. The chain employs TRBV5-4 and TRBJ1-2; 7 bases are shared with TRBD1. The V and J ends lost 4 bases and 6 bases, in that order; junction bases with no gene match: 3. Germline V lookup: CDR1 SGHNT, CDR2 YYREEE (reference sequence). This CDR3 contains 12 residues.

This clonotype has at least ten counts. This chain joins TRBV28 and TRBJ2-3, with D unclear. The V gene lost 3 bases and the J gene lost 4 bases, with 11 bases spanning the gap. The V gene's germline CDR1 is MDHEN and CDR2 SYDVKM. The CDR3 is made up of 14 amino acids. CDR3 DNA sequence: TGTGCCAGCAGTTTGGCAGGAGCACCAGATACGCAGTATTTT. Protein sequence: CASSLAGAPDTQYF.